These 21 T cell receptor beta chains came from one sample sequenced in a study of CD8 T cell repertoires and HIV-1 epitope variants. The repertoire was sequenced with immunoSEQ multiplex PCR; TCRdb's copy has only in-frame clones and lacks some. The sample includes some 6,000 clones, about 65% seen only once; the top ten take about two fifths. Their target antigens are unknown. Sequencing was done on a sample of cultured CD8+ T cells derived from PBMCs. These receptors were collected from a male donor with HIV.

This clone was seen once. At the DNA level, this CDR3 is encoded by other sequences in the same sample as well. The V call is TRBV28, the J call TRBJ2-5; 7 nucleotides align to TRBD1. This CDR3 contains 15 residues. Trimming removed 6 bases from V and 1 base from J; junction bases left unmatched: 8. The germline V gene encodes CDR1 MDHEN and CDR2 SYDVKM. The CDR3 sequence: CASRPTGKRQETQYF. In DNA, the CDR3 is TGTGCCAGCAGACCGACAGGGAAGCGCCAAGAGACCCAGTACTTC.

The J gene is TRBJ2-3, the V gene TRBV30, with D possibly TRBD2 on 5 matching bases. The germline CDR1 and CDR2 sequences are GTSNPN and SVGIG (reference sequence). CDR3 size: 15 residues. Trimming stripped 2 bases from V and 2 bases from J, with 14 bases between. CDR3: CAWSYRLWITDTQYF. The CDR3 DNA reads as TGTGCCTGGAGTTACAGACTATGGATCACAGATACGCAGTATTTT.

The chain couples TRBV5-4 to TRBJ1-2; D is ambiguous. Looked up from germline, CDR1 is SGHNT and CDR2 is YYREEE (reference sequence). The V end was cut by 4 bases, the J end by 0 bases, with 10 bases between. The CDR3 contains 14 residues. The CDR3 region is CASSETGSNYGYTF. The DNA of the CDR3 is TGTGCCAGCAGCGAGACGGGGTCTAACTATGGCTACACCTTC.

The chain links TRBV19 to TRBJ1-2; possibly TRBD1 for D (6 bases). Germline V gene data show CDR1 as LNHDA and CDR2 as SQIVND (reference sequence). The CDR3 length is 13 residues. Trimming took off 4 bases at V and 6 bases at J, with 12 bases between the two ends. CDR3 region: CASSTDHRDGYTF. Written as DNA, the CDR3 is TGTGCCAGTAGTACCGACCACAGGGATGGCTACACCTTC.

This chain uses TRBV28 with TRBJ1-1; D gene unclear. Trimming left V 6 bases short and J 3 bases short, with 11 bases between. CDR3 length: 13 amino acids. CDR1 is MDHEN, CDR2 SYDVKM, per germline. The DNA of the CDR3 is TGTGCCAGCAGCCCCTCTGGGTACACTGAAGCTTTCTTT. This translates into CASSPSGYTEAFF.

The rearrangement joins TRBV11-2 to TRBJ2-7, with 8 nucleotides matching TRBD2. Germline CDR1 SGHAT, CDR2 FQNNGV. The V and J ends lost 3 bases and 4 bases, in that order; junction bases with no gene match: 11. This CDR3 is built from 16 residues. The CDR3, as DNA: TGTGCCAGCAGCTTCCAACTAGCGGCTAATCCATACGAGCAGTACTTC. This codes for CASSFQLAANPYEQYF. Together with reference TRBV11-2 and TRBJ2-7, the CDR3 gives the full variable domain: EAGVAQSPRYKIIEKRQSVAFWCNPISGHATLYWYQQILGQGPKLLIQFQNNGVVDDSQLPKDRFSAERLKGVDSTLKIQPAKLEDSAVYLCASSFQLAANPYEQYFGPGTRLTVT.

The CDR3 nucleotides read TGTGCCAGCAGCCAAACCGGAGGGTCTGGCATGAACACTGAAGCTTTCTTT. This gives the protein CASSQTGGSGMNTEAFF. This chain uses TRBV13 with TRBJ1-1; D unclear. V was cut by 5 bases and J by 0 bases, with 19 bases left in between. The CDR3 totals 17 residues. CDR1 and CDR2 from the germline V gene are PRHDT and FYEKMQ (reference sequence).

The chain uses TRBV28 and TRBJ1-1, with a possible D match to TRBD1 (6 bases). The germline V and J ends were trimmed by 3 bases and 3 bases, with 14 bases remaining between them. Per the germline V gene, CDR1 is MDHEN and CDR2 is SYDVKM. This CDR3 spans 15 amino acids. The CDR3 DNA sequence: TGTGCCAGCAGTTTTCAGGGGCAGAAGGACACTGAAGCTTTCTTT. This codes for CASSFQGQKDTEAFF.

The genes are TRBV11-2 and TRBJ2-1, with 9 bases fitting TRBD1. With 8 bases clipped from V and 7 bases from J, the junction kept 9 bases outside the gene matches. CDR1 and CDR2 from the germline V gene are SGHAT and FQNNGV. This CDR3 is built from 14 residues. CDR3 sequence (DNA): TGTGCCAGCGAGGGACAGGGCCCCGAGAATGAGCAGTTCTTC. Protein: CASEGQGPENEQFF.

V and J are TRBV2 and TRBJ2-5, with 9 bases that match TRBD1. CDR1 and CDR2 from the germline V gene are SNHLY and FYNNEI. V lost 4 bases, J lost 4 bases, and 4 bases stayed unmatched. The CDR3 is 14 amino acids. CDR3 DNA sequence: TGTGCCAGCAGTGCCCAGGGACAGGGAGAGACCCAGTACTTC. Its translation is CASSAQGQGETQYF.

In its sample, this clone ranks as medium-sized. This chain joins TRBV2 and TRBJ1-1; D is undetermined. Trimming pared 8 bases from V and 0 bases from J, leaving 10 bases between. Germline loops: CDR1 SNHLY, CDR2 FYNNEI. This CDR3 has 13 residues. CDR3 sequence (DNA): TGTGCCAGCCGTGGAATTATGAACACTGAAGCTTTCTTT. This encodes CASRGIMNTEAFF.

The chain combines TRBV27 with TRBJ2-7, with D unclear. Looked up from germline, CDR1 is MNHEY and CDR2 is SMNVEV (reference sequence). This CDR3 has 13 residues. Trimming removed 6 bases at V and 0 bases at J, with 9 bases between. DNA for the CDR3: TGTGCCAGCAGGAACTGGGACTCCTACGAGCAGTACTTC. Translating gives CASRNWDSYEQYF.

V and J are TRBV6-6 and TRBJ2-1; 7 bases fit TRBD2. There are 15 residues in the CDR3. Trimming took 1 base from V and 5 from J; bases not matched to a gene: 5. The germline V gene has CDR1 MNHNY and CDR2 SVGAGI (reference sequence). The CDR3 DNA is TGTGCCAGCAGTTACTGGGGCGGGAGTAACAATGAGCAGTTCTTC. Its translation: CASSYWGGSNNEQFF.

The chain employs TRBV6-5 and TRBJ1-1; TRBD1 aligns across 7 bases. V lost 2 bases, J lost 4 bases, and 1 base stayed unmatched. The CDR3 loop spans 13 amino acids. The germline gives CDR1 MNHEY, CDR2 SVGAGI. The DNA of the CDR3 is TGTGCCAGCAGTTACGAGGGGGCCACTGAAGCTTTCTTT. Its protein product is CASSYEGATEAFF.

This chain links TRBV7-6 with TRBJ1-5; 9 bases agree with TRBD1. Looked up from germline, CDR1 is SGHVS and CDR2 is FNYEAQ. After removal of 1 base from V and 2 bases from J, the junction contained 0 bases not matched to a gene. The CDR3 sequence is 15 residues long. The CDR3 DNA reads as TGTGCCAGCAGCTTAGGGACAGGGGGCAATCAGCCCCAGCATTTT. Protein: CASSLGTGGNQPQHF. The full variable domain, rest sourced from reference TRBV7-6 and TRBJ1-5, is GAGVSQSPRYKVTKRGQDVALRCDPISGHVSLYWYRQALGQGPEFLTYFNYEAQQDKSGLPNDRFSAERPEGSISTLTIQRTEQRDSAMYRCASSLGTGGNQPQHFGDGTRLSIL.

This clone was counted a few times. This chain uses TRBV11-1 with TRBJ1-1; the D is unclear. Germline V lookup: CDR1 SGHAT, CDR2 FQDESV (reference sequence). Trimming pared 5 bases from V and 0 bases from J, leaving 4 bases between. This CDR3 is 12 amino acids long. In nucleotides, the CDR3 is TGTGCCAGCAGCCCCGTGAACACTGAAGCTTTCTTT. This translates into CASSPVNTEAFF.

Concerning this clone itself: One junction end disagrees with the germline gene, perhaps due to a read error. This chain links TRBV5-6 with TRBJ1-2, with unresolved D. Germline-derived CDR1 and CDR2 are SGHDT and YYEEEE. The CDR3 is 16 amino acids. The CDR3 here is CASSQDPPDLDYGYTF. CDR3 nucleotides: TGCGCCAGCAGCCAAGATCCCCCAGACTTGGACTATGGCTACACCTTC.

This chain connects TRBV9 to TRBJ2-1; 14 bases are a match to TRBD2. Germline lookup yields CDR1 SGDLS and CDR2 YYNGEE. The CDR3 runs to 15 residues. J gave up 7 bases and V 4 bases, and 4 bases lay outside the gene matches. CDR3 amino acids: CASSLGLAGENEQFF. The CDR3 DNA reads as TGTGCCAGCAGCCTGGGACTAGCGGGAGAAAATGAGCAGTTCTTC. The complete variable domain, with remaining parts taken from reference TRBV9 and TRBJ2-1, reads DSGVTQTPKHLITATGQRVTLRCSPRSGDLSVYWYQQSLDQGLQFLIQYYNGEERAKGNILERFSAQQFPDLHSELNLSSLELGDSALYFCASSLGLAGENEQFFGPGTRLTVL.

The chain combines TRBV6-5 with TRBJ2-7; TRBD2 might be the D (7 bases). Germline CDR1 is MNHEY and CDR2 is SVGAGI. The CDR3 has 15 residues. The V end was cut by 2 bases, the J end by 0 bases, with 11 bases between. Here the CDR3 DNA reads TGTGCCAGCAGTTACCGGGGGGCACACTCCTACGAGCAGTACTTC. Translated, it gives CASSYRGAHSYEQYF.

The chain links TRBV28 to TRBJ2-4; 8 nucleotides align to TRBD1. The V and J ends lost 6 bases and 0 bases, in that order; junction bases with no gene match: 10. CDR3 length: 17 residues. Germline V lookup: CDR1 MDHEN, CDR2 SYDVKM. This chain's CDR3 is CASRSPRGQGAKNIQYF. The CDR3 DNA sequence: TGTGCCAGCAGATCGCCTCGTGGACAGGGAGCCAAAAACATTCAGTACTTC.

For the CDR3, the DNA is TGTGCCAGCAGCGATCAGGACGGGGCAGAAAAACTGTTTTTT. The encoded protein is CASSDQDGAEKLFF. This sequence joins TRBV5-5 and TRBJ1-4; a possible D gene is TRBD1 (5 bases). The germline CDR1 and CDR2 sequences are SGHKS and YYEKEE (reference sequence). The CDR3 totals 14 residues. V was shortened by 4 bases and J by 8 bases, with 15 bases between the two germline ends.